The text below deals with one T cell receptor (beta chain). These data come from a study of PD-1 blockade in mismatch repair-deficient tumors. Turning to the study itself: Enrolled about 2013-2017, patients had progressing, pretreated mismatch repair-deficient cancers of around 12 types.

PCR or immunohistochemistry showed mismatch repair deficiency in every enrolled patient. TCRs were sequenced from three patients responding to pembrolizumab. The CDR3 sequence is 13 residues long. V was pared by 4 bases and J by 6 bases, with 12 bases between. Germline-derived CDR1 and CDR2 are SGHNT and YYREEE (reference sequence). Sequenced by immunoSEQ multiplex PCR; TCRdb stores in-frame clones only, minus some. Here the sample spans 49,000 or so clones, more than 65% being singletons. The TCR sequence derives from an adult with mismatch repair-deficient cancer. The chain employs TRBV5-4 and TRBJ2-3; no clear D gene. The source was peripheral blood, collected approximately 18 weeks after starting pembrolizumab. The CDR3 spells CASSLVLSDTQYF. Here the CDR3 DNA reads TGTGCCAGCAGCCTCGTTTTGAGCGATACGCAGTATTTT.